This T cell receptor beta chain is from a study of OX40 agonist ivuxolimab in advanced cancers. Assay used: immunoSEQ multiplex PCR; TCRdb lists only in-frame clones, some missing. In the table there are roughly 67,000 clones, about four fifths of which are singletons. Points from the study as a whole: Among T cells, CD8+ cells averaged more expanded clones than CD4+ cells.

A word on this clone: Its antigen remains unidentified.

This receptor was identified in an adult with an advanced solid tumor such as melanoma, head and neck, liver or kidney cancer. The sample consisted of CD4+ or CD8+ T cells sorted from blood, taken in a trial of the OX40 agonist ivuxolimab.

The CDR3 reads CASSPDSNYGYTF. For the CDR3, the DNA is TGTGCCAGCAGCCCGGACAGTAACTATGGCTACACCTTC. The V and J genes are TRBV7-6 and TRBJ1-2; a possible D gene is TRBD1 (6 bases). Trimming pared 5 bases from V and 1 base from J, leaving 8 bases between. Germline V gene lookup returns CDR1 SGHVS and CDR2 FNYEAQ. The CDR3 totals 13 residues.